This T cell receptor beta chain is from a study of T cells in Graves' hyperthyroidism and ophthalmopathy. At the level of the study: Peripheral blood draws took place at initial diagnosis, ahead of any treatment.

The germline V gene encodes CDR1 MNHEY and CDR2 SVGEGT. J gave up 4 bases and V 6 bases, and 9 bases lay outside the gene matches. The CDR3 has 15 residues. A note on this clonotype: As yet, its antigen is unknown.

The TCR beta CDR3 regions underwent amplification using RNA transcripts as the source. First-round RT-PCR with HTBI primers amplified the TCR CDR3 region. TCRdb passed the multiplex PCR reads through MiXCR, listing each CDR3 protein once. The table shows fewer than 650,000 distinct CDR3 sequences, with approximately 15% occurring only once. Study outcomes and limitations: Stable hyperthyroidism was separated from ophthalmopathy by a model based on 13 V-J features.

The receptor was isolated from a woman under 30 with Graves' ophthalmopathy. This rearrangement joins TRBV6-2 or TRBV6-3 to TRBJ2-5; 9 bases fit TRBD2. Sequenced input: blood. CDR3 protein: CASSPGLAGRETQYF. The CDR3 region has the DNA TGTGCCAGCAGCCCCGGTCTAGCGGGACGAGAGACCCAGTACTTC.